This is a list of T cell receptor beta chains from one sample in a study of cytomegalovirus exposure and HLA in healthy donors. The data were produced by immunoSEQ multiplex PCR, yet TCRdb's version contains in-frame clones alone and is incomplete. The top ten hold nearly 10% of the sample, which has approximately 70,000 clones, 70% seen once. The source material was PBMCs. The receptor set was obtained from a woman aged 50 to 60 in good health and CMV-seropositive. Each CDR3 is given with its conserved first and last residue. The D gene is left open where the match is weak. Clone size appears in some rows only: once, few, many, or a class for an expanded clone.

TGTGCCAGTAGTATTATTCTAGGGGGCACCGGGGAGCTGTTTTTT CASSIILGGTGELFF TRBV19 - - TRBJ2-2
TGTGCCAGTAGTCTTAAGCACCGGCGGAGTTCTGGCTACACCTTC CASSLKHRRSSGYTF TRBV19 many - TRBJ1-2
TGCGCCAGCAGCCCCGGACTACTCCCTTCCATCGGCGAGCAGTACTTC CASSPGLLPSIGEQYF TRBV5-1 - - TRBJ2-7
TGCGCCACCTCGGTCGGAGGGACCGGCAATCAGCCCCAGCATTTT CATSVGGTGNQPQHF TRBV4-1 few - TRBJ1-5
TGTGCCAGCAGTGGATTACAGGGGGCTTCATACGAGCAGTACTTC CASSGLQGASYEQYF TRBV6-1 few TRBD1 TRBJ2-7
TGCGCCAGCAGCCAAAAGACTAGCGGGACTAGCACCGGGGAGCTGTTTTTT CASSQKTSGTSTGELFF TRBV4-3 - TRBD2 TRBJ2-2
TGTGCCAGTAAGACAGGGGGTAGCAATCAGCCCCAGCATTTT CASKTGGSNQPQHF TRBV28 - TRBD1 TRBJ1-5
TGTGCCAGCAGCCCCCGGGGGGACTCCTACGAGCAGTACTTC CASSPRGDSYEQYF TRBV7-2 - TRBD2 TRBJ2-7
TGTGCCAGCAGCGCATTACTAGCGGGGGAGAACACCGGGGAGCTGTTTTTT CASSALLAGENTGELFF TRBV9 once TRBD2 TRBJ2-2
TGTGCCAGCAGCTTCCAGAGGGAGCTGTTTTTT CASSFQRELFF TRBV11-2 - - TRBJ2-2
TGTGCCTGGAGGCTAGCGGGGCGCGGGTACGAGCAGTACTTC CAWRLAGRGYEQYF TRBV30 few TRBD2 TRBJ2-7
TGTGCCAGCAGCTTAGTACGGGGGACTAGCGGCGTCTACGAGCAGTACTTC CASSLVRGTSGVYEQYF TRBV11-2 - TRBD2 TRBJ2-7
TGCGCCAGCAGGGCTAGCGGGGGGCCCTCACAAGAGACCCAGTACTTC CASRASGGPSQETQYF TRBV5-1 - TRBD2 TRBJ2-5
TGTGCCAGCAGTTCAGGGTTTGAAGCTTTCTTT CASSSGFEAFF TRBV28 once - TRBJ1-1
TGTGCCAGCAGTTACAGCTCGGGGTATACTAATGAAAAACTGTTTTTT CASSYSSGYTNEKLFF TRBV6-5 - - TRBJ1-4
TGTGCCAGCAGCCCCGGTAACAGTGAAGCTTTCTTT CASSPGNSEAFF TRBV6-5 - - TRBJ1-1
TGTGCCAGCAGCCTCGCTCAGGGCGACCAGCCCCAGCATTTT CASSLAQGDQPQHF TRBV7-2 - - TRBJ1-5
TGTGCCAGCAGTTTAGGGGAGTACGAGCAGTACTTC CASSLGEYEQYF TRBV28 - - TRBJ2-7
TGTGCCAGCAGCGTAGGCCCTCGAGCGGGAGTAAACTACAATGAGCAGTTCTTC CASSVGPRAGVNYNEQFF TRBV9 - TRBD2 TRBJ2-1
TGTGCCAGCAGCGCCCGACTACCAAGCTCCTACAATGAGCAGTTCTTC CASSARLPSSYNEQFF TRBV7-9 - - TRBJ2-1
TGTGCCAGCAGTGACTTCCCGACTAGCGGGAGGGCCCTATGTACGCAGTATTTT CASSDFPTSGRALCTQYF TRBV6-4 many TRBD2 TRBJ2-3
TGCGCCAGCAGCTTGGGAAACACAGGGACGGGAGAGCAGTACTTC CASSLGNTGTGEQYF TRBV5-1 - - TRBJ2-7
TGTGCCAGCAGTTCCAGTGGGGCACAGGACAATGAGCAGTTCTTC CASSSSGAQDNEQFF TRBV27 once - TRBJ2-1
TGTGCCAGCAGCTTTCTCCACGCGGGGGGCCCCAAAAACGAGCAGTTCTTC CASSFLHAGGPKNEQFF TRBV7-9 - TRBD2 TRBJ2-1
TGTGCCAGCACAGGGGGATGGGGGAACAATGAGCAGTTCTTC CASTGGWGNNEQFF TRBV28 - TRBD1 TRBJ2-1
TGTGCCAGCAGTCCTAAGGGGCAGCCGGCATCACCCCTCCACTTT CASSPKGQPASPLHF TRBV28 - - TRBJ1-6
TGCGCCAGCAGCCATCCGGGACAGATGAACACTGAAGCTTTCTTT CASSHPGQMNTEAFF TRBV4-1 - TRBD1 TRBJ1-1
TGTGCCAGCAGCTACAGGGCAGATACGCAGTATTTT CASSYRADTQYF TRBV5-8 - - TRBJ2-3
TGTGCCAGCAGCCCGGGCCAGGGCTATGGCTACACCTTC CASSPGQGYGYTF TRBV2 - - TRBJ1-2
TGTGCCAGCAGTACAGGACAAACCGGGACAGGGGAGTTGAATGAGCAGTTCTTC CASSTGQTGTGELNEQFF TRBV27 - TRBD1 TRBJ2-1
TGTGCCAGCAGCCCGACAGGGGGCGAAGATACGCAGTATTTT CASSPTGGEDTQYF TRBV5-4 - TRBD1 TRBJ2-3
TGTGCCAGCAGGGCCGGGACAGGGGACTATGGCTACACCTTC CASRAGTGDYGYTF TRBV7-9 - TRBD1 TRBJ1-2
TGTGCCAGCAGCTTGGGGTCAGGGTTGGAGTACTTC CASSLGSGLEYF TRBV5-6 - - TRBJ2-5
TGTGCCAGCTCAGAAGATAACACCGGGGAGCTGTTTTTT CASSEDNTGELFF TRBV6-4 few - TRBJ2-2
TGTGCCATCAGTGAGTCTAGTCCGAGCTCTGGAAACACCATATATTTT CAISESSPSSGNTIYF TRBV10-3 - - TRBJ1-3
TGTGCCAGCAGTTCCGGACAGGACGGGACCTATGGCTACACCTTC CASSSGQDGTYGYTF TRBV28 once TRBD1 TRBJ1-2
TGTGCCAGCAGCTTCGGGACAGGGGGAGGTGACTATGGCTACACCTTC CASSFGTGGGDYGYTF TRBV7-2 - TRBD1 TRBJ1-2
TGTGCCAGCAGTTTCCTACTAGCGGGAAGGGAGAACTACAATGAGCAGTTCTTC CASSFLLAGRENYNEQFF TRBV28 few TRBD2 TRBJ2-1
TGTGCCAGTAGTGGTGGGACAGCGTCTAACTATGGCTACACCTTC CASSGGTASNYGYTF TRBV19 - TRBD1 TRBJ1-2
TGTGCCAGCACCCCTCAAATGGGTACAGGGAATCAGCCCCAGCATTTT CASTPQMGTGNQPQHF TRBV28 - - TRBJ1-5
TGTGCCAGCAGTACCCAGTCGGGACTCGTGGAGCAGTACTTC CASSTQSGLVEQYF TRBV6-6 few - TRBJ2-7
TGTGCCAGCAGTGAATTGGGTACGGGACAGCTTTTCGGGAACACTGAAGCTTTCTTT CASSELGTGQLFGNTEAFF TRBV6-1 - TRBD1 TRBJ1-1
TGTGCCAGCAGCTTACAGGACAGGCTTGATTCGCAGCGATACGAGCAGTACTTC CASSLQDRLDSQRYEQYF TRBV7-9 - TRBD1 TRBJ2-7
TGTGCCAGCGGTTATAATAAACACGGACTCTACGAGCAGTACTTC CASGYNKHGLYEQYF TRBV7-9 once - TRBJ2-7
TGTGCCAGCGGGTCGGGACAGGGAAATGAAAAACTGTTTTTT CASGSGQGNEKLFF TRBV27 few TRBD1 TRBJ1-4